These T cell receptor beta chains were read from a single sample in a study of shared T cell receptors in the human thymus. The table came from immunoSEQ multiplex PCR; TCRdb's copy has only in-frame clones and leaves some out. The sample yields hundreds of thousands of clones, 85% to 90% seen once. These same data were also listed under a study on human thymus T cells.

Sequenced: thymocytes. Receptors were obtained from a boy younger than two with a congenital heart defect. Both conserved end residues are part of each CDR3. The D gene is left open where the match is weak. Where a row states a size, it is once, few, many or the class of an expanded clone; other rows omit it.

cdr3_nt,cdr3_aa,v_call,clone_size,d_call,j_call
TGTGCCAGCTCCCCCAGGGGAGTGCAAGAAAAACTGTTTTTT,CASSPRGVQEKLFF,TRBV27,.,.,TRBJ1-4
TGTGCCAGCAGTGCAGGGGATCAGCCCCAGCATTTT,CASSAGDQPQHF,TRBV6-1,.,.,TRBJ1-5
TGTGCCAGCAGCCCTAACTTAGCCTACGAGCAGTACTTC,CASSPNLAYEQYF,TRBV7-8,.,.,TRBJ2-7
TGCAGCGTTGAAGATCGCGAGGGTCCTAATGAAAAACTGTTTTTT,CSVEDREGPNEKLFF,TRBV29-1,.,.,TRBJ1-4
TGTGCCAGCAGCCATCCGAGAGGGAGCTCTGGAAACACCATATATTTT,CASSHPRGSSGNTIYF,TRBV7-6,few,.,TRBJ1-3
TGCGCCAGCGCCCCACGCGGAGCGAGGTACGAGCAGTACTTC,CASAPRGARYEQYF,TRBV5-1,.,.,TRBJ2-7
TGTGCCAGCAGTTTACACCAACAGGATACCTACGAGCAGTACTTC,CASSLHQQDTYEQYF,TRBV28,.,.,TRBJ2-7
TGTGCCAGCAGTTTACAGGGGAACACTGAAGCTTTCTTT,CASSLQGNTEAFF,TRBV28,.,.,TRBJ1-1
TGTGCCAGCAGCTTCGCACTAGCGGACTACGAGCAGTACTTC,CASSFALADYEQYF,TRBV7-9,.,TRBD2,TRBJ2-7
TGTGCCAGCAAAGGGTCAGGGGCGCGGGCTACTGAAGCTTTCTTT,CASKGSGARATEAFF,TRBV27,once,.,TRBJ1-1
TGTGCCAGCTCAAGACTAGCGGGAGTGGCCGAGCAGTACTTC,CASSRLAGVAEQYF,TRBV6-5,.,TRBD2,TRBJ2-7
TGCAGCGCCCTAGGTTACCGCAATGAGCAGTTCTTC,CSALGYRNEQFF,TRBV29-1,.,.,TRBJ2-1
TGTGCCAGCAGCCAAGACCGCCCCGGGACAGGGCCCTTGAACACTGAAGCTTTCTTT,CASSQDRPGTGPLNTEAFF,TRBV14,.,TRBD1,TRBJ1-1
TGCAGTGCCACAGGGCGGACTGAAGCTTTCTTT,CSATGRTEAFF,TRBV20-1,.,.,TRBJ1-1
TGTGCCAGCAGTTTAAGGAACAGCGGGGTGCAGTACTTC,CASSLRNSGVQYF,TRBV27,.,TRBD2,TRBJ2-7
TGTGCCAGCAGCACCTACAGGCTTGTCATGAACACTGAAGCTTTCTTT,CASSTYRLVMNTEAFF,TRBV5-4,.,.,TRBJ1-1
TGTGCCAGCAGCCAAGGTATTCGGAGAACCATATATTTT,CASSQGIRRTIYF,TRBV4-2,few,.,TRBJ1-3
TGTGCCAGCAGCTCCGGACAGGAGTTCCCAGATACGCAGTATTTT,CASSSGQEFPDTQYF,TRBV6-5,.,TRBD1,TRBJ2-3
TGCGCCAGCAGCCAAGTACCCCGACTAGCAGTCTACGAGCAGTACTTC,CASSQVPRLAVYEQYF,TRBV4-3,.,TRBD2,TRBJ2-7
TGTGCCACCAGCAGAGCCCCCATGGGGGGGAGAAGCGCAGATACGCAGTATTTT,CATSRAPMGGRSADTQYF,TRBV15,.,TRBD2,TRBJ2-3
TGTGCCAGTAAGACAGGGCCGCCGATAATTCAAAATCAGCCCCAGCATTTT,CASKTGPPIIQNQPQHF,TRBV19,few,TRBD1,TRBJ1-5
TGTGCCATCAACCAAGGGATAGGCGGGAGTAGGTCTGGGGCCAACGTCCTGACTTTC,CAINQGIGGSRSGANVLTF,TRBV10-3,.,TRBD2,TRBJ2-6
TGCGCCTCTCAGCGCCGGGACAGGGGTTCCCACGAGCAGTACTTC,CASQRRDRGSHEQYF,TRBV4-1,.,TRBD1,TRBJ2-7
TGTGCCAGCAGTGCCCCTAGAGCGAACGCGAACACCGGGGAGCTGTTTTTT,CASSAPRANANTGELFF,TRBV2,.,.,TRBJ2-2
TGTGCCAGCAGTGAAGCTATGAGGTCCGCTAACTATGGCTACACCTTC,CASSEAMRSANYGYTF,TRBV6-1,.,.,TRBJ1-2
TGTGCCAGCAGTACCCGGGACAGCTCCTATGGCTACACCTTC,CASSTRDSSYGYTF,TRBV27,.,TRBD1,TRBJ1-2
TGTGCCAGCAGTCCGCTAGCGGGAGAATATACGCAGTATTTT,CASSPLAGEYTQYF,TRBV28,once,TRBD2,TRBJ2-3
TGTGCCATCAGCCATAGCGGCCCATGGCCGAGGCTTCAGCCCCAGCATTTT,CAISHSGPWPRLQPQHF,TRBV10-3,.,.,TRBJ1-5
TGCGCCAGCAGCTTAGGGGCCGGCTCCTACGAGCAGTACTTC,CASSLGAGSYEQYF,TRBV5-1,.,.,TRBJ2-7
TGTGCCAGCAGCGAGCTAGCGGGAGTAGAGACCCAGTACTTC,CASSELAGVETQYF,TRBV28,.,TRBD2,TRBJ2-5
TGTGCCAGCAGCTTGGAAGGGACAGGGTTGTACTACGAGCAGTACTTC,CASSLEGTGLYYEQYF,TRBV5-4,.,TRBD1,TRBJ2-7
TGTGCCAGCAGTTCCTCAGTCAGTATGAACACTGAAGCTTTCTTT,CASSSSVSMNTEAFF,TRBV27,.,.,TRBJ1-1
TGTGCCAGCAGCTCAAAGACAGGGCCCTACGAGCAGTACTTC,CASSSKTGPYEQYF,TRBV7-9,.,TRBD1,TRBJ2-7
TGTGCCAGCGAAATCTCCGGGACTAGTTCCTACAATGAGCAGTTCTTC,CASEISGTSSYNEQFF,TRBV19,.,TRBD2,TRBJ2-1
TGTGCCAGCAGGGATCAGGGGGCTCGAAACACCATATATTTT,CASRDQGARNTIYF,TRBV28,few,TRBD1,TRBJ1-3
TGTGCCAGCAGCCAAGATCCGCCTAGCAGCCGTTACGAGCAGTACTTC,CASSQDPPSSRYEQYF,TRBV4-2,.,.,TRBJ2-7
TGCGCCAGCAGTGAAGGTGCTCAGGGATTCCACACAGATACGCAGTATTTT,CASSEGAQGFHTDTQYF,TRBV10-1,.,.,TRBJ2-3
TGTGCCAGCAGCCCGGGACTAGCAGCCCCAGATACGCAGTATTTT,CASSPGLAAPDTQYF,TRBV5-4,.,TRBD2,TRBJ2-3
TGCGCCAGCAGTCTCAACTTAGGGGGCGAGCAGTACTTC,CASSLNLGGEQYF,TRBV10-2,few,.,TRBJ2-7
TGTGCCAGCAGTTTACGGGATTTTAAGGCAGAGGTCCTCGCAGATACGCAGTATTTT,CASSLRDFKAEVLADTQYF,TRBV27,.,.,TRBJ2-3
TGCAGTTCGGACAGACTCGAAAAACTGTTTTTT,CSSDRLEKLFF,TRBV20-1,.,.,TRBJ1-4
TGTGCCAGCAGCGCACCGGGACTAGTTATCAATGAGCAGTTCTTC,CASSAPGLVINEQFF,TRBV14,.,TRBD2,TRBJ2-1
TGTGCCAGCAGCCAAGGACAGGGACCTCCTTACGAGCAGTACTTC,CASSQGQGPPYEQYF,TRBV4-2,.,TRBD1,TRBJ2-7
TGTGCCAGCAGTGGCCTAGCGGGAGATAATGAGCAGTTCTTC,CASSGLAGDNEQFF,TRBV2,.,TRBD2,TRBJ2-1
TGTGCCAGTAGTATGGGTTCGGGGACAGGCCTCTATGGCTACACCTTC,CASSMGSGTGLYGYTF,TRBV19,.,TRBD1,TRBJ1-2
TGTGCCAGCAGCCCCCCGCCGCCGCGGGACTACGAGCAGTACTTC,CASSPPPPRDYEQYF,TRBV7-2,.,.,TRBJ2-7
TGTGCCAGCAGTGAAGCGGGGACAAAAAGGTGCGAGCAGTACTTC,CASSEAGTKRCEQYF,TRBV6-1,.,.,TRBJ2-7
TGTGCCAGCAGTGGGGGACAGGACCCTAGATCCTACGAGCAGTACTTC,CASSGGQDPRSYEQYF,TRBV6-1,.,TRBD1,TRBJ2-7
TGTGCCAGCAGCGGTCCAAGTAGCGGGCACTACAATGAGCAGTTCTTC,CASSGPSSGHYNEQFF,TRBV9,.,TRBD2,TRBJ2-1
TGTGCCAGCAGTTTACCCCTTAGTAGACGGAGGAACACTGAAGCTTTCTTT,CASSLPLSRRRNTEAFF,TRBV28,.,.,TRBJ1-1